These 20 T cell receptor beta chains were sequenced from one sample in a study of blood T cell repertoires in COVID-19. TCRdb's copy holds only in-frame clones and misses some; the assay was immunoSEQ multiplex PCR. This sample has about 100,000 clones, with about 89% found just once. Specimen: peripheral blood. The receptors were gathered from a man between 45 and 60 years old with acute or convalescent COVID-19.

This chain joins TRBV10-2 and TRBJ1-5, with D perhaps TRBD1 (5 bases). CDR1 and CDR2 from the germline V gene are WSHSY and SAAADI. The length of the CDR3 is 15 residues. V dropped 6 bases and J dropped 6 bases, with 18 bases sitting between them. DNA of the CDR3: TGCGCCAGCAGCATCGGAACAGGTTCGGGTCAGCCCCAGCATTTT. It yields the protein CASSIGTGSGQPQHF.

Written as DNA, the CDR3 is TGTGCCAGCAGCCTCATAGCGGGGACCCCCTACGAGCAGTACTTC. The encoded protein is CASSLIAGTPYEQYF. The chain joins TRBV5-4 to TRBJ2-7, with TRBD2 matching over 8 bases. Germline values: CDR1 SGHNT, CDR2 YYREEE (reference sequence). The CDR3 is 15 amino acids. The V gene end was trimmed by 4 bases and the J gene end by 2 bases; junction bases not matched to a gene: 8.

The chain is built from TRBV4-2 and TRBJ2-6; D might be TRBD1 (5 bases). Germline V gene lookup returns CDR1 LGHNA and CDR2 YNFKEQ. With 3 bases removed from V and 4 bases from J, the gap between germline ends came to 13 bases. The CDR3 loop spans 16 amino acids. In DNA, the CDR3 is TGTGCCAGCAGCCAGGCGCAGGGTGCGGGGGCCAACGTCCTGACTTTC. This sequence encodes CASSQAQGAGANVLTF.

This CDR3 is CASRSGQGFTGELFF. Here the CDR3 DNA reads TGCGCCAGCAGAAGTGGACAGGGTTTCACCGGGGAGCTGTTTTTT. V gene TRBV5-1 combines with J gene TRBJ2-2; 8 bases match TRBD1. V lost 5 bases and J lost 4; bases outside the gene matches: 7. The CDR3 is 15 residues long. Per germline, CDR1 SGHRS and CDR2 YFSETQ. The full variable domain, with the rest looked up from reference TRBV5-1 and TRBJ2-2, is KAGVTQTPRYLIKTRGQQVTLSCSPISGHRSVSWYQQTPGQGLQFLFEYFSETQRNKGNFPGRFSGRQFSNSRSEMNVSTLELGDSALYLCASRSGQGFTGELFFGEGSRLTVL.

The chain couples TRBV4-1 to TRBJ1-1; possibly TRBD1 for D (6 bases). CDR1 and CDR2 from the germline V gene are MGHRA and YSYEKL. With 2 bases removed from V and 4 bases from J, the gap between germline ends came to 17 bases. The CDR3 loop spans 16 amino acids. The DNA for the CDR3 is TGCGCCAGCAGCCAAAACTCTCAAGGGGGTAGCACTGAAGCTTTCTTT. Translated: CASSQNSQGGSTEAFF.

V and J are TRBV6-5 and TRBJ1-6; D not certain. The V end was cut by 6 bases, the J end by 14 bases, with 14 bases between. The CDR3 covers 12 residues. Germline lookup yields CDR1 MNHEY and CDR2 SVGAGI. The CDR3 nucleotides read TGTGCCAGCAGCCGCGATTTAAGAACCCTCCACTTT. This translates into CASSRDLRTLHF.

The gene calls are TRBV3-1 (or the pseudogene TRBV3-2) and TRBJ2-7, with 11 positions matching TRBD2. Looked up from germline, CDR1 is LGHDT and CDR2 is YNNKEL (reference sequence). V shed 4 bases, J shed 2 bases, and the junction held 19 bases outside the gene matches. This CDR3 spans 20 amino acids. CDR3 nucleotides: TGTGCCAGCAGCCCTCGAATAGGCGCTAGCGGGGGGCCTCTCACCTACGAGCAGTACTTC. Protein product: CASSPRIGASGGPLTYEQYF.

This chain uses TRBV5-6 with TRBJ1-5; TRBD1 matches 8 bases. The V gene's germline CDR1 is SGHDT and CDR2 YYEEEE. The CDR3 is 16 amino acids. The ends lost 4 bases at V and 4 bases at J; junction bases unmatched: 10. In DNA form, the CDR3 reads TGTGCCAGCAGCCTACGCCGGGACAGGAGGAATCAGCCCCAGCATTTT. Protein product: CASSLRRDRRNQPQHF.

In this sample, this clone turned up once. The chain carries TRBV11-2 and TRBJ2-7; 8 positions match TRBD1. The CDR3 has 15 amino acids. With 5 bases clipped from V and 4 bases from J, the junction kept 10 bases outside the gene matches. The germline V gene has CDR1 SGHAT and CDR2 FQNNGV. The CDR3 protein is CASSIGQGNMYEQYF. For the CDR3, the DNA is TGTGCCAGCAGCATAGGACAGGGAAATATGTACGAGCAGTACTTC.

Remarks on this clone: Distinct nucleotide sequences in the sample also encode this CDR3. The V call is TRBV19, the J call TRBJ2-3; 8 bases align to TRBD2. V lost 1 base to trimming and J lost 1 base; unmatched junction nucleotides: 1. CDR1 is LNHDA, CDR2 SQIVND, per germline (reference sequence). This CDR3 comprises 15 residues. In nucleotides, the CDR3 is TGTGCCAGTAGTATAGGAGCGGGGGGCACAGATACGCAGTATTTT. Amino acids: CASSIGAGGTDTQYF.

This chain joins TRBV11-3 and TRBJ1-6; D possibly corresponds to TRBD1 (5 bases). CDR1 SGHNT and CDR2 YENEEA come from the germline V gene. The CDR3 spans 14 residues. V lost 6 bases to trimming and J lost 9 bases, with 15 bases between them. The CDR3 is CASSYRGSGSPLHF. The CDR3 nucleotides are TGTGCCAGCAGTTATAGGGGTAGTGGTTCACCCCTCCACTTT. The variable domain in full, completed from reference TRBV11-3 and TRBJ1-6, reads EAGVVQSPRYKIIEKKQPVAFWCNPISGHNTLYWYLQNLGQGPELLIRYENEEAVDDSQLPKDRFSAERLKGVDSTLKIQPAELGDSAVYLCASSYRGSGSPLHFGNGTRLTVT.

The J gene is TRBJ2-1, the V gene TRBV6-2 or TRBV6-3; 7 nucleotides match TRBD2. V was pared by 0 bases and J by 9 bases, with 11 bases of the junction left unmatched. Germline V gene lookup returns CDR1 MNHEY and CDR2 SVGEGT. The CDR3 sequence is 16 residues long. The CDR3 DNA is TGTGCCAGCAGTTACTCCTCGGCGGGGGTTCGCGGTGAGCAGTTCTTC. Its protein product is CASSYSSAGVRGEQFF.

The DNA for the CDR3 is TGTGCCAGTAGTAGAGGCCTAACTAATGAAAAACTGTTTTTT. Residues: CASSRGLTNEKLFF. This chain connects TRBV19 to TRBJ1-4; D remains ambiguous. CDR1 is LNHDA, CDR2 SQIVND, per germline (reference sequence). V was clipped by 4 bases and J by 1 base, with 7 bases between them. CDR3 length equals 14 residues.

The CDR3 sequence: CASSPTENYGYTF. DNA for the CDR3: TGTGCCAGCAGCCCGACAGAGAACTATGGCTACACCTTC. The genes are TRBV7-9 and TRBJ1-2; D may be TRBD1 (5 bases). Germline V gives CDR1 SEHNR, CDR2 FQNEAQ (reference sequence). This CDR3 comprises 13 residues. Trimming cost V 5 bases and J 2 bases, with 9 bases left between them.

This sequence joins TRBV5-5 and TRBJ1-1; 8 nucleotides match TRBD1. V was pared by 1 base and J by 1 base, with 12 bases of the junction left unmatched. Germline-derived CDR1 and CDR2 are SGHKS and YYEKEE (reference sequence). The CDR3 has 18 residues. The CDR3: CASSLRVVGTGGNTEAFF. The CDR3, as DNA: TGTGCCAGCAGCTTGAGAGTGGTGGGGACAGGAGGGAACACTGAAGCTTTCTTT.

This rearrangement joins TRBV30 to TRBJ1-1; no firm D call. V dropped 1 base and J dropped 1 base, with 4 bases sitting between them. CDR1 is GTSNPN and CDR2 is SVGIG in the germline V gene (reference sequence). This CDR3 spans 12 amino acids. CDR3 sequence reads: CAWSDGNTEAFF. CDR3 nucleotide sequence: TGTGCCTGGAGTGACGGGAACACTGAAGCTTTCTTT.

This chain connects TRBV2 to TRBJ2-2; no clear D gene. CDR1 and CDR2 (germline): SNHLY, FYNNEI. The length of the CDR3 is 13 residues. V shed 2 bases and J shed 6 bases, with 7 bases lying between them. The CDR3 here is CASSERWPGELFF. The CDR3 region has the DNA TGTGCCAGCAGTGAAAGATGGCCCGGGGAGCTGTTTTTT.

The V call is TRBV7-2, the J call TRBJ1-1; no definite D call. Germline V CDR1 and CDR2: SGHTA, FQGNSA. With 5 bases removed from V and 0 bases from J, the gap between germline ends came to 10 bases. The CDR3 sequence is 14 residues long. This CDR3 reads CASSPKQLNTEAFF. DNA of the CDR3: TGTGCCAGCAGCCCTAAACAGCTGAACACTGAAGCTTTCTTT.

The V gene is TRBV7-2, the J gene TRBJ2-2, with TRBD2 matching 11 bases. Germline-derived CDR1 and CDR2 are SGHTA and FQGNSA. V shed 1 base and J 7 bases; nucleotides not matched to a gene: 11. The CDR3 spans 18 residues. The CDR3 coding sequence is TGTGCCAGCAGCTTAGGTTCGGCTAGCGGGGGGATCGGCGGGGAGCTGTTTTTT. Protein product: CASSLGSASGGIGGELFF.

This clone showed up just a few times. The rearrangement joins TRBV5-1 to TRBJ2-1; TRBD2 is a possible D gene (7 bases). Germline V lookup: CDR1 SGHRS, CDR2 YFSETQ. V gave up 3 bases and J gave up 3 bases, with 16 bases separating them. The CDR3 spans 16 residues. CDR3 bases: TGCGCCAGCAGCTCCCTCGGGGGGCCGAACTACAATGAGCAGTTCTTC. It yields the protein CASSSLGGPNYNEQFF.